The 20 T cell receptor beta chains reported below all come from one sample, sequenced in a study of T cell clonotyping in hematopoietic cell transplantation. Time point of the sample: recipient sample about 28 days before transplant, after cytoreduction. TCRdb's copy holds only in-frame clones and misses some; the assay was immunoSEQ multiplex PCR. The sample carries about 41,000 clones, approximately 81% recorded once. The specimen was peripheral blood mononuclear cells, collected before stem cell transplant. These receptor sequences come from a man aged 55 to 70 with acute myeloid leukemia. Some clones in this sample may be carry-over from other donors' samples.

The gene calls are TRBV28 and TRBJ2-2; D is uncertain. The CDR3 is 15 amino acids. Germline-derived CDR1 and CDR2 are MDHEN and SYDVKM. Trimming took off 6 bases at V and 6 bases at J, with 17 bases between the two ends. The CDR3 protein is CASRKRTIDAGELFF. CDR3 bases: TGTGCCAGCAGAAAAAGAACGATCGACGCCGGGGAGCTGTTTTTT.

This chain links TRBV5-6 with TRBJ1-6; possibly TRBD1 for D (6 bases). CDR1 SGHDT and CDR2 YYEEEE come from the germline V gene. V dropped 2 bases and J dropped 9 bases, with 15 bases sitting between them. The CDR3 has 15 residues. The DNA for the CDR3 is TGTGCCAGCAGCTTCGGGGGCCCTGGGGGTTCACCCCTCCACTTT. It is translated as CASSFGGPGGSPLHF.

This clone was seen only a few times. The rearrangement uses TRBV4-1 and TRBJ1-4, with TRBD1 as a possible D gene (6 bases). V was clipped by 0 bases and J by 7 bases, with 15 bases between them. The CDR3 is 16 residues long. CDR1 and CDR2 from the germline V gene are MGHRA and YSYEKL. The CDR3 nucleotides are TGCGCCAGCAGCCAAGAGGGGGGGGCGCAGACTGAAAAACTGTTTTTT. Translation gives CASSQEGGAQTEKLFF.

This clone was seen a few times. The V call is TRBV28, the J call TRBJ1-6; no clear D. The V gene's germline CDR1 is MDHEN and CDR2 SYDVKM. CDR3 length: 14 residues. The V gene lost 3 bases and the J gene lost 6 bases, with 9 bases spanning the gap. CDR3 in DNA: TGTGCCAGCAGTTTGCCAGCAACTAATTCACCCCTCCACTTT. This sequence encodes CASSLPATNSPLHF.

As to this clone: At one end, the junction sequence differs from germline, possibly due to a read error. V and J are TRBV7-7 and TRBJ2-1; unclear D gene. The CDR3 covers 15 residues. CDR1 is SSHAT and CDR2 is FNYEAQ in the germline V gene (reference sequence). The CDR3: CASSRSPGTYNEQFF. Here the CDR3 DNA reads TGTGCTAGCAGCAGGTCCCCGGGTACCTACAATGAGCAGTTCTTC.

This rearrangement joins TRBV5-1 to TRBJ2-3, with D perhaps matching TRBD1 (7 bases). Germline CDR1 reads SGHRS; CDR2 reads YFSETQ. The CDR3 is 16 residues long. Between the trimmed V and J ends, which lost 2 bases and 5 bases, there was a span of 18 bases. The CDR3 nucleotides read TGCGCCAGCAGCTTAAGAGGGGCCCAGGGGGGAGATACGCAGTATTTT. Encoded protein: CASSLRGAQGGDTQYF.

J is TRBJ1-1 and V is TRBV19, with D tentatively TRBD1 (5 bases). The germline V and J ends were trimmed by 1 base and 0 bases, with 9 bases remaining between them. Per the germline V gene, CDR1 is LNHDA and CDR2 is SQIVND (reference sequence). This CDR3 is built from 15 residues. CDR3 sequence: CASSIGGRMNTEAFF. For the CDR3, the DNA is TGTGCCAGTAGTATAGGGGGACGTATGAACACTGAAGCTTTCTTT.

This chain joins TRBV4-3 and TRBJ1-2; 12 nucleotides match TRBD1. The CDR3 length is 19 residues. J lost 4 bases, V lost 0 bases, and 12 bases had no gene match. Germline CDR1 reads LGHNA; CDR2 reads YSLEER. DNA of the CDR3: TGCGCCAGCAGCCAAGATCTCCTGGGACCGGGACAGGGGGCCTATGGCTACACCTTC. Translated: CASSQDLLGPGQGAYGYTF.

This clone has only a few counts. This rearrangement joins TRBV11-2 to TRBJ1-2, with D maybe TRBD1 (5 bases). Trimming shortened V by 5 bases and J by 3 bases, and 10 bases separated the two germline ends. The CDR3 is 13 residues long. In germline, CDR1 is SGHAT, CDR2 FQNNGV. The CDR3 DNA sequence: TGTGCCAGCAGCCGTGGGGGTGACTATGGCTACACCTTC. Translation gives CASSRGGDYGYTF.

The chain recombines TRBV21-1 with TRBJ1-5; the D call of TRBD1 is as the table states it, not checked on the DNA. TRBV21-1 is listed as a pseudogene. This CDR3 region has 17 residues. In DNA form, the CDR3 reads TGTGCCAGCAGCAAAACCCGACACGGTTATAGCAATCAGCCCCAGCATTTT. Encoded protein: CASSKTRHGYSNQPQHF.

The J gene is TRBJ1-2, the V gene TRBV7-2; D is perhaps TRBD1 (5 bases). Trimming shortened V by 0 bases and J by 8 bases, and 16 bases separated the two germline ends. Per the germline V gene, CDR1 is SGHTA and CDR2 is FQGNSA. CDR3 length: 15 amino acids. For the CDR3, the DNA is TGTGCCAGCAGCTTAGCCGGGACCCCGACGCTAGGCTACACCTTC. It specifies CASSLAGTPTLGYTF.

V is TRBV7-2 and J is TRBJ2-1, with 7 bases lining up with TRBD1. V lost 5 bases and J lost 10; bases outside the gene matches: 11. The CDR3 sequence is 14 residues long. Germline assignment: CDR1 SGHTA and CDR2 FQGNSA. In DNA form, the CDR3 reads TGTGCCAGCAGCCACCGGGACAGCCGGAACGAGCAGTTCTTC. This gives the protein CASSHRDSRNEQFF.

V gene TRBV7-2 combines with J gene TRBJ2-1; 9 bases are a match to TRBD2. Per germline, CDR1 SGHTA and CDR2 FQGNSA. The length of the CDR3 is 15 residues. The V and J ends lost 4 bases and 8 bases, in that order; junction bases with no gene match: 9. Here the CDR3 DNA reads TGTGCCAGCAGCTCGCTGGCGGGGGGGCCGGATGAGCAGTTCTTC. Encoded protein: CASSSLAGGPDEQFF.

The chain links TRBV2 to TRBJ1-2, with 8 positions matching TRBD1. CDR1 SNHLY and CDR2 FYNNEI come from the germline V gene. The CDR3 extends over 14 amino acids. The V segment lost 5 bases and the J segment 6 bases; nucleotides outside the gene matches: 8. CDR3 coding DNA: TGTGCCAGCAGTTCCCAGAGGACAGGGAATGGCTACACCTTC. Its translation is CASSSQRTGNGYTF.

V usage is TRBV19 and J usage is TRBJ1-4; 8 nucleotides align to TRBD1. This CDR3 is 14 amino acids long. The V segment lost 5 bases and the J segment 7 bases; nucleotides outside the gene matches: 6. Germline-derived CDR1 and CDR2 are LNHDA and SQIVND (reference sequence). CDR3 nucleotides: TGTGCCAGTAGTTCAGGGGGCGGAGGTGAAAAACTGTTTTTT. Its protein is CASSSGGGGEKLFF.

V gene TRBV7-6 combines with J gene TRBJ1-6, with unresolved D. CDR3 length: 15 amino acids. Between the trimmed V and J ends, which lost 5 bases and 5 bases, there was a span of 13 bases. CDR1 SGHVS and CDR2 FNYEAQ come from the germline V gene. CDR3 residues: CASSSRAADNSPLHF. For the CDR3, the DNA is TGTGCCAGCAGCAGCCGGGCCGCGGATAATTCACCCCTCCACTTT.

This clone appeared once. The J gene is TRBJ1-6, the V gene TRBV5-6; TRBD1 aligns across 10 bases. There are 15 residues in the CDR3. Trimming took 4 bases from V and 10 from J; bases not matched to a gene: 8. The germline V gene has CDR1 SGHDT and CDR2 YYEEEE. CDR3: CASSREGQGWSPLHF. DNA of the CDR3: TGTGCCAGCAGCCGGGAGGGACAGGGGTGGTCACCCCTCCACTTT. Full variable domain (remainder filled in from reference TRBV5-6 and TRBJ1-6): DAGVTQSPTHLIKTRGQQVTLRCSPKSGHDTVSWYQQALGQGPQFIFQYYEEEERQRGNFPDRFSGHQFPNYSSELNVNALLLGDSALYLCASSREGQGWSPLHFGNGTRLTVT.

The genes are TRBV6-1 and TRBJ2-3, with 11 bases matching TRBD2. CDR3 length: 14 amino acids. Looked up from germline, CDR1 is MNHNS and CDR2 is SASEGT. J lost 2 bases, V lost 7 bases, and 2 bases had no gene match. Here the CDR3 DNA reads TGTGCCAGCACTAGCGGGGGGAACACAGATACGCAGTATTTT. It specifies CASTSGGNTDTQYF.

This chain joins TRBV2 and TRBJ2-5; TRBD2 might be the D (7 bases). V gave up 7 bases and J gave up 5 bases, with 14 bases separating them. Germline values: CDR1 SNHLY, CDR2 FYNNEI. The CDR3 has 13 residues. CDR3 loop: CASTRGREETQYF. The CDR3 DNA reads TGTGCCAGCACTCGGGGGCGGGAGGAGACCCAGTACTTC.

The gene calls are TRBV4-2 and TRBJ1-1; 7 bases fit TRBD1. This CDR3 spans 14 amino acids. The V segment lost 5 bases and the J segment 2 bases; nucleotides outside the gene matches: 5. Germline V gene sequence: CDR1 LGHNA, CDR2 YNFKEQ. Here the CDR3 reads CASSADRENTEAFF. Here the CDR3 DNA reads TGTGCCAGCAGCGCTGACAGGGAAAACACTGAAGCTTTCTTT.